The 27 T cell receptor beta chains presented below share a single source sample, sequenced in a study of CD4 T cells in relation to SARS-CoV-2 and coronaviruses. CD4+ T cells from unexposed donors were obtained before the COVID-19 pandemic (2011-2018). The cells were cultured for around ten days before CD4+ T cells were isolated. Antigen specificity for these receptors is unknown. Only in-frame clones appear in the TCRdb table, and some are missing; sequencing was by immunoSEQ multiplex PCR. This sample carries over 25,000 clones, 75% of them seen once, and the ten largest clones take under 15%. Sequencing used CD4+ T cells from PBMCs, cultured in vitro. These receptors all come from a human donor in good health.

This clone has just a few counts. The gene calls are TRBV19 and TRBJ2-5; tentative D call: TRBD2 (5 bases). The CDR3 contains 13 residues. The V end lost 4 bases, the J end lost 0 bases, and 6 bases lay between the germline ends. Per germline, CDR1 LNHDA and CDR2 SQIVND (reference sequence). For the CDR3, the DNA is TGTGCCAGTAGTAAGGACTACCAAGAGACCCAGTACTTC. Protein: CASSKDYQETQYF.

This clone showed up just once. The chain is built from TRBV4-2 and TRBJ1-5; D unresolved. Germline lookup yields CDR1 LGHNA and CDR2 YNFKEQ. Trimming left V 4 bases short and J 2 bases short, with 15 bases between. The CDR3 is 16 amino acids. The CDR3 nucleotides read TGTGCCAGCAGCCCTTACGGGAGGGAGGGCAATCAGCCCCAGCATTTT. As protein: CASSPYGREGNQPQHF.

V gene TRBV30 combines with J gene TRBJ1-2; the D gene is possibly TRBD1 (5 bases). In germline, CDR1 is GTSNPN, CDR2 SVGIG (reference sequence). There are 14 residues in the CDR3. Trimming cost V 3 bases and J 5 bases, with 16 bases left between them. The CDR3 nucleotides are TGTGCCTGGAGCGGGACCTTGGCCGGGTATGGCTACACCTTC. Its translation: CAWSGTLAGYGYTF.

The V and J genes are TRBV19 and TRBJ2-6; 7 positions agree with TRBD1. V lost 9 bases, J lost 4 bases, and 6 bases stayed unmatched. Germline V lookup: CDR1 LNHDA, CDR2 SQIVND (reference sequence). This CDR3 is built from 14 residues. This CDR3 reads CASLKGAGANVLTF. In nucleotides, the CDR3 is TGTGCCAGCCTAAAGGGGGCCGGGGCCAACGTCCTGACTTTC.

The V call is TRBV29-1, the J call TRBJ1-2; TRBD1 matches at 10 bases. J lost 5 bases, V lost 7 bases, and 4 bases had no gene match. This CDR3 has 12 residues. Per the germline V gene, CDR1 is SQVTM and CDR2 is ANQGSEA. CDR3 DNA sequence: TGCAGCGGGGACAGGGGCGATTATGGCTACACCTTC. Translation: CSGDRGDYGYTF. Full variable domain (outside the CDR3, taken from reference TRBV29-1 and TRBJ1-2): SAVISQKPSRDICQRGTSLTIQCQVDSQVTMMFWYRQQPGQSLTLIATANQGSEATYESGFVIDKFPISRPNLTFSTLTVSNMSPEDSSIYLCSGDRGDYGYTFGSGTRLTVV.

The genes are TRBV30 and TRBJ2-1; D remains ambiguous. CDR3 length equals 11 residues. V lost 7 bases to trimming and J lost 6 bases, with 10 bases between them. Germline-derived CDR1 and CDR2 are GTSNPN and SVGIG (reference sequence). CDR3 region: CAYATRNEQFF. CDR3 in DNA: TGTGCCTACGCGACACGCAATGAGCAGTTCTTC.

The gene calls are TRBV6-5 and TRBJ2-1; D is uncertain. Germline V CDR1 and CDR2: MNHEY, SVGAGI. V lost 2 bases to trimming and J lost 2 bases, with 7 bases between them. The CDR3 consists of 14 residues. The CDR3 region is CASSYDGTYNEQFF. Here the CDR3 DNA reads TGTGCCAGCAGTTACGATGGGACCTACAATGAGCAGTTCTTC.

This rearrangement joins TRBV29-1 to TRBJ2-3, with 7 bases aligning to TRBD1. CDR3 length: 12 amino acids. Germline lookup yields CDR1 SQVTM and CDR2 ANQGSEA. The V and J ends lost 7 bases and 6 bases, in that order; junction bases with no gene match: 7. DNA of the CDR3: TGCAGCGGTGGACAGGTCCCGGATACGCAGTATTTT. Translation: CSGGQVPDTQYF.

The J gene is TRBJ1-5, the V gene TRBV5-5; a possible D gene is TRBD1 (6 bases). The V and J ends lost 2 bases and 0 bases respectively, with 12 bases between them. In germline, CDR1 is SGHKS, CDR2 YYEKEE (reference sequence). The CDR3 is 16 residues long. The CDR3 protein is CASSLTGQNSNQPQHF. The CDR3 bases are TGTGCCAGCAGCTTAACAGGGCAAAATAGCAATCAGCCCCAGCATTTT.

CDR3 sequence reads: CATLGQKGFANTGELFF. The CDR3 DNA is TGTGCCACCCTGGGTCAAAAAGGGTTCGCGAACACCGGGGAGCTGTTTTTT. The V call is TRBV10-3, the J call TRBJ2-2; D is unclear. CDR3 length: 17 residues. The V and J ends lost 10 bases and 0 bases respectively, with 21 bases between them. Germline V gives CDR1 ENHRY, CDR2 SYGVKD.

This chain uses TRBV7-2 with TRBJ2-1; D unresolved. Trimming stripped 1 base from V and 9 bases from J, with 10 bases between. The CDR3 consists of 13 residues. Germline V lookup: CDR1 SGHTA, CDR2 FQGNSA. DNA for the CDR3: TGTGCCAGCAGCTTAGACCATGCGGCTGAGCAGTTCTTC. This gives the protein CASSLDHAAEQFF.

V gene TRBV19 combines with J gene TRBJ1-1; D may be TRBD1 (5 bases). The germline CDR1 and CDR2 sequences are LNHDA and SQIVND (reference sequence). V lost 4 bases to trimming and J lost 5 bases, with 14 bases between them. The CDR3 covers 14 residues. The CDR3 region is CASSRSGKGTEAFF. The DNA of the CDR3 is TGTGCCAGTAGTAGGTCAGGGAAGGGGACTGAAGCTTTCTTT.

V usage is TRBV7-7 and J usage is TRBJ2-7; possible D gene TRBD2, 6 bases. CDR3 size: 15 residues. The germline V gene has CDR1 SSHAT and CDR2 FNYEAQ (reference sequence). Trimming took 4 bases from V and 3 from J, leaving 16 bases between them. The chain's CDR3 is CASSSGLTNSYEQYF. The CDR3 DNA reads TGTGCCAGCAGCTCGGGACTCACGAACAGCTACGAGCAGTACTTC. Using reference TRBV7-7 and TRBJ2-7 for the parts outside the CDR3, the full variable domain is GAGVSQSPRYKVTKRGQDVTLRCDPISSHATLYWYQQALGQGPEFLTYFNYEAQPDKSGLPSDRFSAERPEGSISTLTIQRTEQRDSAMYRCASSSGLTNSYEQYFGPGTRLTVT.

The V gene is TRBV7-9, the J gene TRBJ1-6; D is uncertain. The V and J ends lost 5 bases and 8 bases respectively, with 10 bases between them. Germline-derived CDR1 and CDR2 are SEHNR and FQNEAQ (reference sequence). The CDR3 spans 13 residues. The CDR3 DNA reads as TGTGCCAGCAGCCTTCGGGGTGATTCACCCCTCCACTTT. It is translated as CASSLRGDSPLHF. The complete variable domain, with remaining parts taken from reference TRBV7-9 and TRBJ1-6, reads DTGVSQNPRHKITKRGQNVTFRCDPISEHNRLYWYRQTLGQGPEFLTYFQNEAQLEKSRLLSDRFSAERPKGSFSTLEIQRTEQGDSAMYLCASSLRGDSPLHFGNGTRLTVT.

For the CDR3, the DNA is TGCGCCAGCATACAGGGCCCCACAGATACGCAGTATTTT. Translation gives CASIQGPTDTQYF. The V and J genes are TRBV10-2 and TRBJ2-3, with a weak D call TRBD1 (6 bases). V was trimmed by 7 bases and J by 2 bases, leaving 10 bases between them. This CDR3 is built from 13 residues. Germline V lookup: CDR1 WSHSY, CDR2 SAAADI.

This chain connects TRBV19 to TRBJ1-5, with unresolved D. The CDR3 is 13 residues long. The V end lost 3 bases, the J end lost 4 bases, and 7 bases lay between the germline ends. Germline V CDR1 and CDR2: LNHDA, SQIVND (reference sequence). This CDR3 is CASSIRENQPQHF. The CDR3 nucleotides are TGTGCCAGTAGTATTCGGGAAAATCAGCCCCAGCATTTT.

In this sample, this clone turned up once. A junction end diverges from the germline sequence, so it may reflect a read error. The rearrangement uses TRBV3-1 (or the pseudogene TRBV3-2) and TRBJ1-6, with D perhaps TRBD1 (6 bases). The V gene's germline CDR1 is LGHDT and CDR2 YNNKEL (reference sequence). The CDR3 spans 18 residues. The CDR3 loop is CASRQEGGVGSYNSPLHF. In DNA form, the CDR3 reads TGTGCCAGCAGGCAAGAAGGGGGAGTAGGCTCCTATAATTCACCCCTCCACTTT.

V is TRBV5-1 and J is TRBJ2-3; no reliable D call. CDR1 is SGHRS and CDR2 is YFSETQ in the germline V gene. The CDR3 is made up of 15 amino acids. The V end was cut by 2 bases, the J end by 1 base, with 11 bases between. The DNA of the CDR3 is TGCGCCAGCAGCTTTAACGTCCAGGGCACAGATACGCAGTATTTT. Translated: CASSFNVQGTDTQYF.

This chain uses TRBV7-2 with TRBJ1-1; D is uncertain. The CDR3 consists of 14 residues. Germline CDR1 is SGHTA and CDR2 is FQGNSA. V lost 6 bases and J lost 4, with 15 bases in between. The DNA for the CDR3 is TGTGCCAGCAGTGAGTCTACCCATAGCACTGAAGCTTTCTTT. It encodes CASSESTHSTEAFF. The full variable domain, with the rest looked up from reference TRBV7-2 and TRBJ1-1, is GAGVSQSPSNKVTEKGKDVELRCDPISGHTALYWYRQSLGQGLEFLIYFQGNSAPDKSGLPSDRFSAERTGGSVSTLTIQRTQQEDSAVYLCASSESTHSTEAFFGQGTRLTVV.

This rearrangement joins TRBV7-2 to TRBJ1-4, with 7 nucleotides matching TRBD1. In germline, CDR1 is SGHTA, CDR2 FQGNSA. The CDR3 has 15 amino acids. J gave up 8 bases and V 5 bases, and 11 bases lay outside the gene matches. CDR3 DNA sequence: TGTGCCAGCAGCCGTATGACAGGGCGGCGGGAAAAACTGTTTTTT. Its protein product is CASSRMTGRREKLFF. The entire variable domain, with the rest obtained from reference TRBV7-2 and TRBJ1-4, is as follows: GAGVSQSPSNKVTEKGKDVELRCDPISGHTALYWYRQSLGQGLEFLIYFQGNSAPDKSGLPSDRFSAERTGGSVSTLTIQRTQQEDSAVYLCASSRMTGRREKLFFGSGTQLSVL.

This clone was seen more than once but under ten times. The V and J genes are TRBV29-1 and TRBJ2-1, with 9 bases lining up with TRBD1. This CDR3 region has 14 residues. The germline V gene has CDR1 SQVTM and CDR2 ANQGSEA. J was trimmed by 1 base and V by 8 bases; bases with no gene match: 6. CDR3: CSTRQGGSYNEQFF. The CDR3 region has the DNA TGCAGCACCCGACAGGGGGGATCCTACAATGAGCAGTTCTTC.

V and J are TRBV7-2 and TRBJ1-5, with D maybe TRBD1 (5 bases). V lost 5 bases, J lost 4 bases, and 12 bases lay in between. CDR1 is SGHTA, CDR2 FQGNSA, per germline. The CDR3 is 14 residues long. CDR3 DNA: TGTGCCAGCAGCCCGGTCCAGGGTAATCAGCCCCAGCATTTT. As protein: CASSPVQGNQPQHF.

J is TRBJ2-3 and V is TRBV30; D gene ambiguous. Trimming left V 2 bases short and J 11 bases short, with 14 bases between. Germline lookup yields CDR1 GTSNPN and CDR2 SVGIG (reference sequence). The CDR3 sequence is 12 residues long. This chain's CDR3 is CAWSSTWNRQYF. The CDR3 nucleotides read TGTGCCTGGAGTTCCACCTGGAATAGGCAGTATTTT.

The chain is built from TRBV19 and TRBJ1-2; no firm D call. Germline CDR1 is LNHDA and CDR2 is SQIVND (reference sequence). V lost 7 bases and J 3 bases, leaving 12 bases between the germline ends. The CDR3 is 13 residues long. The CDR3 sequence: CASTGLWDYGYTF. In DNA form, the CDR3 reads TGTGCCAGTACCGGCCTTTGGGACTATGGCTACACCTTC.

The rearrangement links TRBV6-4 to TRBJ2-1; 14 nucleotides agree with TRBD2. The ends lost 8 bases at V and 0 bases at J; junction bases unmatched: 0. The germline gives CDR1 MRHNA, CDR2 SNTAGT. This CDR3 has 15 amino acids. CDR3: CASGTSGSSYNEQFF. CDR3 DNA: TGTGCCAGCGGGACTAGCGGGAGCTCCTACAATGAGCAGTTCTTC.

The chain employs TRBV11-3 and TRBJ2-1; 9 nucleotides line up with TRBD2. Looked up from germline, CDR1 is SGHNT and CDR2 is YENEEA. With 1 base clipped from V and 10 bases from J, the junction kept 14 bases outside the gene matches. The CDR3 contains 17 residues. The CDR3 is CASSLGGGAGGPGEQFF. The CDR3 DNA reads TGTGCCAGCAGCTTAGGAGGTGGCGCGGGGGGGCCGGGGGAGCAGTTCTTC.

This sequence joins TRBV19 and TRBJ2-7, with D perhaps TRBD1 or TRBD2 (5 bases each). The germline V gene encodes CDR1 LNHDA and CDR2 SQIVND (reference sequence). V lost 1 base and J 5 bases, leaving 12 bases between the germline ends. This CDR3 has 14 amino acids. Here the CDR3 reads CASSIAALGDEQYF. DNA of the CDR3: TGTGCCAGTAGTATAGCCGCACTAGGGGACGAGCAGTACTTC.